This TCR beta chain was identified during a study of response to subunit inactivated influenza vaccine. Germline assignment: CDR1 MDHEN and CDR2 SYDVKM. Trimming left V 5 bases short and J 6 bases short, with 14 bases between. The CDR3 length is 15 residues. TCRdb fed the RT-PCR reads into MiXCR, producing one record per CDR3 protein. This sample carries 500,000 to 550,000 distinct CDR3 sequences, around 8% of them seen once, and the ten largest clones take 10% to 15%. The sample in question was PBMCs from blood, obtained about 23 months after vaccination. The sequence came from a man aged 45-69 years who received an inactivated influenza vaccine. The chain employs TRBV28 and TRBJ1-6, with D possibly TRBD1 on 6 matching bases. CDR3 DNA: TGTGCCAGCAGTGGATGGACAGCTCCTAATTCACCCCTCCACTTT. Translation gives CASSGWTAPNSPLHF.